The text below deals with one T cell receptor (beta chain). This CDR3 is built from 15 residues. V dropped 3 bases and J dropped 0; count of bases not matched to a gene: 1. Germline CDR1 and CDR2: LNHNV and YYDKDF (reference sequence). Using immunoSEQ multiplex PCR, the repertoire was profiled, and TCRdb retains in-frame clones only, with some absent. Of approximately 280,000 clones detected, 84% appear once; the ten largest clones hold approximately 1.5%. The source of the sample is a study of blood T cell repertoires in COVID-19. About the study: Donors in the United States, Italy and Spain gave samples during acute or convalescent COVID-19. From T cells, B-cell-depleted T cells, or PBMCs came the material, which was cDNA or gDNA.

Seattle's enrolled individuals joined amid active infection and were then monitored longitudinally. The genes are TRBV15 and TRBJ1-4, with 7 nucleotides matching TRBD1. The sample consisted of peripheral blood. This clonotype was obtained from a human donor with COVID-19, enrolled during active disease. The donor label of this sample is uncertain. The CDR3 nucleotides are TGTGCCACCAGCAGCGGACAGGCAACTAATGAAAAACTGTTTTTT. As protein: CATSSGQATNEKLFF.